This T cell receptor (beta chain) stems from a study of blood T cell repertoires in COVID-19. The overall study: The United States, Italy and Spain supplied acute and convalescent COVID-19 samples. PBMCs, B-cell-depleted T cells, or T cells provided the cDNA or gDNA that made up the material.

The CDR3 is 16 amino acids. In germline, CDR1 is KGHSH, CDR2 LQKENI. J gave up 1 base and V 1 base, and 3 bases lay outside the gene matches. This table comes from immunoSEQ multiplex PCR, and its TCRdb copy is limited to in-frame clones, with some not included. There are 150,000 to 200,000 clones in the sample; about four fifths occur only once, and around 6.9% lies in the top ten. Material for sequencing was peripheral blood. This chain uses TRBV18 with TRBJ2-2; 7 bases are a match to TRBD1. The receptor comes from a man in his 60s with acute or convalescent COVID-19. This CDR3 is CASSPLTGRNTGELFF. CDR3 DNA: TGTGCCAGCTCACCACTGACAGGGAGGAACACCGGGGAGCTGTTTTTT.